This is a list of T cell receptor beta chains from one sample in a study of shared clonotypes between healthy human individuals. Repertoires were generated with immunoSEQ multiplex PCR, while TCRdb's copy carries only in-frame clones and drops some. Of 1.4 million or so clones detected, approximately 98.5% appear once; the ten largest clones hold about 0.4%. Sequencing was carried out using naive CD4+ T cells sorted from blood. The receptors stem from a man under 40 in good health. Each CDR3 is given with its conserved first and last residue. The order of the fields is J gene, V gene, D gene, clone size, CDR3 length, CDR3 DNA, CDR3 protein. D genes are given only for firm matches. Size tells how often a clone was seen (once, few, many) or the class of an expanded clone, and some rows leave it out.

>TRBJ1-3|TRBV9|NA|NA|16
TGTGCCAGCAGCGTATCAACAGGACGGGCTGGAAACACCATATATTTT
CASSVSTGRAGNTIYF
>TRBJ1-5|TRBV5-6|NA|NA|14
TGTGCCAGCACCTATTGGGGCACCAGGCAGCCCCAGCATTTT
CASTYWGTRQPQHF
>TRBJ1-2|TRBV28|TRBD1|NA|12
TGTGCCAGCATACACAGGGGGCATGGCTACACCTTC
CASIHRGHGYTF
>TRBJ2-1|TRBV28|NA|NA|14
TGTGCCAGCTCAAGGGCAGGGGTTGACAATGAGCAGTTCTTC
CASSRAGVDNEQFF
>TRBJ1-1|TRBV11-2|NA|NA|15
TGTGCCAGCAGCTCGTGGGACAACTTATTTTATGAAGCTTTCTTT
CASSSWDNLFYEAFF
>TRBJ2-2|TRBV15|NA|NA|16
TGTGCCACCAGCAGAGCTAGCAGCTTCATTACCGGGGAGCTGTTTTTT
CATSRASSFITGELFF
>TRBJ2-7|TRBV18|NA|NA|16
TGTGCCAGCTCACCAGATCTAGGGAAACTTACCTACGAGCAGTACTTC
CASSPDLGKLTYEQYF
>TRBJ2-1|TRBV5-4|TRBD2|NA|17
TGTGCCAGCAGCTTCGGCGCCACTAGCGGGATTGACAATGAGCAGTTCTTC
CASSFGATSGIDNEQFF
>TRBJ2-1|TRBV6-5|TRBD1|NA|15
TGTGCCAGCAGTTACTCTAGACAGGGGTTCAATGAGCAGTTCTTC
CASSYSRQGFNEQFF
>TRBJ2-2|TRBV5-1|NA|NA|15
TGCGCCACTTCATCTGGCGCGGCGAACACCGGGGAGCTGTTTTTT
CATSSGAANTGELFF
>TRBJ2-1|TRBV28|TRBD2|NA|15
TGTGCCAGCGCCCCCGGGACTAGCGACTACAATGAGCAGTTCTTC
CASAPGTSDYNEQFF
>TRBJ2-1|TRBV6-1|TRBD2|NA|16
TGTGCCAGCAGTGCCGGAGCGGGGGTCTCCTACAATGAGCAGTTCTTC
CASSAGAGVSYNEQFF
>TRBJ2-1|TRBV25-1|NA|NA|14
TGTGCCAGCAGTGGCGGGTACTCCTACAATGAGCAGTTCTTC
CASSGGYSYNEQFF
>TRBJ2-6|TRBV11-2|NA|NA|19
TGTGCCAGCAGCTTAGTTAGGGCAGGGCCGGGATCTGGGGCCAACGTCCTGACTTTC
CASSLVRAGPGSGANVLTF
>TRBJ2-5|TRBV19|NA|NA|12
TGTGCCAGTAGTAACAGGGTGGAGACCCAGTACTTC
CASSNRVETQYF
>TRBJ1-1|TRBV5-4|NA|NA|13
TGTGCCAGCAGCTTAAAACAGGGATCCGGAGCTTTCTTT
CASSLKQGSGAFF
>TRBJ1-2|TRBV11-2|NA|NA|14
TGTGCCAGCAGCTTAGTTTCAGGGGTCGACGGCTACACCTTC
CASSLVSGVDGYTF
>TRBJ2-7|TRBV18|NA|NA|13
TGTGCCAGCTCACCAGGGACACACTACGAGCAGTACTTC
CASSPGTHYEQYF
>TRBJ2-7|TRBV28|TRBD1|NA|16
TGTGCCAGCAGTTTATGGACCGGGACAGGAGCCTCCGAGCAGTACTTC
CASSLWTGTGASEQYF
>TRBJ2-1|TRBV2|NA|NA|16
TGTGCCAGCAGTGAAGTCGCCCTGCTAGGGCGAGTCGAGCAGTTCTTC
CASSEVALLGRVEQFF
>TRBJ1-5|TRBV18|TRBD1|NA|16
TGTGCCAGCTCACCACCCGAGACAGGGGGAAATCAGCCCCAGCATTTT
CASSPPETGGNQPQHF
>TRBJ2-5|TRBV28|TRBD1|NA|15
TGTGCCAGCAGTTCGACGGGACAGGGTGTCGAGACCCAGTACTTC
CASSSTGQGVETQYF
>TRBJ1-4|TRBV5-1|NA|NA|16
TGCGCCAGCAGCTTGGGTGTCAGCGCAACTAATGAAAAACTGTTTTTT
CASSLGVSATNEKLFF
>TRBJ1-3|TRBV7-9|TRBD1|NA|17
TGTGCCAGCAGCTACCCTGGACAGGGGATTTCCGGAAACACCATATATTTT
CASSYPGQGISGNTIYF
>TRBJ1-1|TRBV28|NA|NA|14
TGTGCCAGCAGTTTATTAATAGGCGGCACTGAAGCTTTCTTT
CASSLLIGGTEAFF
>TRBJ2-7|TRBV7-9|NA|NA|14
TGTGCCAGCAGCCCCGACTTCCACTCCTACGAGCAGTACTTC
CASSPDFHSYEQYF
>TRBJ2-2|TRBV10-3|NA|NA|14
TGTGCCATCAACCAGGACAGATACACCGGGGAGCTGTTTTTT
CAINQDRYTGELFF
>TRBJ2-7|TRBV29-1|NA|NA|13
TGCAGCGTTGAAAGTCCTATCCCCTACGAGCAGTACTTC
CSVESPIPYEQYF
>TRBJ2-5|TRBV4-3|TRBD1|NA|15
TGCGCCAGCAGTACAGGGGCAGGGTACCAAGAGACCCAGTACTTC
CASSTGAGYQETQYF
>TRBJ2-4|TRBV5-5|NA|NA|17
TGTGCCAGCAGACTGGGTGGTACGGCTCTAGCCAAAAACATTCAGTACTTC
CASRLGGTALAKNIQYF
>TRBJ1-1|TRBV5-1|NA|NA|14
TGCGCCAGCAGCTTGGACGTTTTGGGGTGGGAAGCTTTCTTT
CASSLDVLGWEAFF
>TRBJ2-3|TRBV28|TRBD1|NA|14
TGTGCCAGCCGTCCGACAGGGTTGGAAGATACGCAGTATTTT
CASRPTGLEDTQYF
>TRBJ2-7|TRBV4-1|TRBD2|NA|16
TGCGCCAGCAGCCACCCTCCGGGACTAGGGGACTACGAGCAGTACTTC
CASSHPPGLGDYEQYF
>TRBJ2-6|TRBV29-1|TRBD2|NA|18
TGCAGCGTTGAAAAGATCAGCGGGAGGGCCCCTGGGGCCAACGTCCTGACTTTC
CSVEKISGRAPGANVLTF
>TRBJ1-1|TRBV27|TRBD1|NA|15
TGTGCCAGCAGTCCCCCCCCACAGGGGGCCACTGAAGCTTTCTTT
CASSPPPQGATEAFF
>TRBJ2-7|TRBV30|TRBD2|NA|13
TGTGGTCTGATGGGACTAGCGGGCCTCGAGCAGTACTTC
CGLMGLAGLEQYF
>TRBJ2-1|TRBV11-2|NA|NA|15
TGTGCCAGCAGCCAAGCACAGAGCTCCTACAATGAGCAGTTCTTC
CASSQAQSSYNEQFF
>TRBJ1-2|TRBV9|TRBD1|NA|13
TGTGCCAGCAGCGCTCTAGAAGCCGGGACAGAGGTCTTC
CASSALEAGTEVF
>TRBJ2-5|TRBV18|NA|NA|13
TGTGCCAGCTCAACAAGACATGCGGAGACCCAGTACTTC
CASSTRHAETQYF
>TRBJ2-3|TRBV6-4|TRBD2|NA|16
TGTGCCAGCAGTGACTCGGGATGGAGCGGGGCAGATACGCAGTATTTT
CASSDSGWSGADTQYF
>TRBJ2-3|TRBV6-6|TRBD1|NA|15
TGTGCCAGCAGTTACTTTGGACAGGGGGGGGATACGCAGTATTTT
CASSYFGQGGDTQYF
>TRBJ2-7|TRBV27|TRBD1|NA|16
TGTGCCAGCAGTTCCGGACAGGGTAACTCTGCCCACGAGCAGTACTTC
CASSSGQGNSAHEQYF
>TRBJ2-1|TRBV11-3|TRBD2|NA|17
TGTGCCAGCAGCTTAGTAGGTCTAGCGGGAGTAAAGCATGAGCAGTTCTTC
CASSLVGLAGVKHEQFF
>TRBJ2-7|TRBV28|TRBD2|NA|14
TGTGCCAGCAGTTTAACTAGCGGGGCCTACGAGCAGTACTTC
CASSLTSGAYEQYF
>TRBJ1-5|TRBV7-2|TRBD1|NA|16
TGTGCCAGCAGCTCAGGGACAGGGCGAAGCAATCAGCCCCAGCATTTT
CASSSGTGRSNQPQHF
>TRBJ2-7|TRBV28|NA|NA|13
TGTGCCAGCGGCAAAGAGTTCTCCTACGAGCAGTACTTC
CASGKEFSYEQYF
>TRBJ2-1|TRBV28|TRBD2|NA|14
TGTGCCAGCCAAGCCGCGGGAGGGCCTGTTGAGCAGTTCTTC
CASQAAGGPVEQFF
>TRBJ2-7|TRBV5-6|NA|NA|15
TGTGCCAGCAGCTTGGGGTGGGGCGCTACCTACGAGCAGTACTTC
CASSLGWGATYEQYF
>TRBJ1-1|TRBV10-1|NA|NA|14
TGCGCCAGCAGCGCAAGGCTGGTCAGCACTGAAGCTTTCTTT
CASSARLVSTEAFF
>TRBJ2-2|TRBV27|NA|once|14
TGTGCCAGCAGTCCCTTTACGAACACCGGGGAGCTGTTTTTT
CASSPFTNTGELFF
>TRBJ1-1|TRBV5-4|NA|NA|13
TGTGCCAGCAGCCAGGGTGGTGTTGAGGGTGCTTTCTTT
CASSQGGVEGAFF
>TRBJ1-3|TRBV9|NA|NA|15
TGTGCCAGCAAAACGGGGGAAACCTCTGGAAACACCATATATTTT
CASKTGETSGNTIYF
>TRBJ2-5|TRBV9|TRBD1|NA|14
TGTGCCAGCAGCGTAGGGGACAGGGGAGAGACCCAGTACTTC
CASSVGDRGETQYF
>TRBJ2-7|TRBV5-1|NA|NA|17
TGCGCCAGCAGCCACCCCGGGTTAGCGAAAGACGGCTACGAGCAGTACTTC
CASSHPGLAKDGYEQYF
>TRBJ2-2|TRBV9|NA|NA|16
TGTGCCAGCAGCGCGCGTCTACCGAGCCGCACCGGGGAGCTGTTTTTT
CASSARLPSRTGELFF
>TRBJ2-7|TRBV6-5|TRBD1|NA|14
TGTGCCAGCAGTCCTACAGGGGGCTTGTACGAGCAGTACTTC
CASSPTGGLYEQYF
>TRBJ2-7|TRBV5-4|NA|NA|15
TGTGCCAGCAGCCGCCCCGGATCAGGGACCTACGAGCAGTACTTC
CASSRPGSGTYEQYF
>TRBJ2-7|TRBV4-2|TRBD1|NA|16
TGTGCCAGCAGCCAAGACGGCTGGCAGGGGGACTACGAGCAGTACTTC
CASSQDGWQGDYEQYF
>TRBJ2-3|TRBV18|NA|NA|11
TGTGCCAGCTCCGCGCCAGATACGCAGTATTTT
CASSAPDTQYF